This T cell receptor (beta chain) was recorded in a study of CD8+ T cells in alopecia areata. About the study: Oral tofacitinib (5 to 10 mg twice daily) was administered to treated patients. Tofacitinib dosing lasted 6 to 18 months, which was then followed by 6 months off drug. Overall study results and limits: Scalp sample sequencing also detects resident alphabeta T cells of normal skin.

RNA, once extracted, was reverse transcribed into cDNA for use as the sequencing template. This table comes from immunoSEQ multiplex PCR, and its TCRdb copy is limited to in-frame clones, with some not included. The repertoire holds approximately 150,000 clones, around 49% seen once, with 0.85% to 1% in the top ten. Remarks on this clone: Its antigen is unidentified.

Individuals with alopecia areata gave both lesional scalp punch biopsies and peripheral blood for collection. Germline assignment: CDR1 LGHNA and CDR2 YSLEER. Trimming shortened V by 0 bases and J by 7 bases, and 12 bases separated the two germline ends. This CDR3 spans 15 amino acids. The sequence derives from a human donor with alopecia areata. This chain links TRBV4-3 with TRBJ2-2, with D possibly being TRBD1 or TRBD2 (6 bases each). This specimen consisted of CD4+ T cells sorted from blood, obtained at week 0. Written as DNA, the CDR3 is TGCGCCAGCAGCCAAGAAGGAGGGGGTGGCGGGGAGCTGTTTTTT. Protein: CASSQEGGGGGELFF.